This T cell receptor beta chain was captured by sequencing in a study of T cell clonotyping in hematopoietic cell transplantation. General study findings and limits: Few recipient clonotypes overlapped donors; over 97% were de novo at given depth. After transplant, recipient diversity fell while pathologically expanded clonotypes grew through day 180.

Germline V CDR1 and CDR2: MDHEN, SYDVKM. The ends were cut back, 5 bases at V and 0 bases at J, with 3 bases in the middle. This CDR3 spans 12 amino acids. On this clone itself: Its antigen is still unknown.

This table comes from immunoSEQ multiplex PCR, and its TCRdb copy is limited to in-frame clones, with some not included. Counted here are about 7,000 clones, 80% to 90% occurring once; the ten biggest clones make up 5% to 7%. This chain joins TRBV28 and TRBJ2-3; D gene unclear. The TCR sequence derives from a male patient aged 45-60 years who had an allogeneic stem cell transplant from a related donor, so the T cells may come from the graft donor. Some clones in this sample may be carry-over from other donors' samples. Sequences were derived from PBMCs, sampled 100 days after allogeneic stem cell transplant. The CDR3 nucleotides read TGTGCCAGCAGTACGAGCACAGATACGCAGTATTTT. Protein product: CASSTSTDTQYF.